The entry below describes one TCR beta chain. This clone's antigen is unknown. It has no much larger one-base neighbor in the sample; base qualities were not kept. This specimen comes from a study of memory CD4+ T cells and cytomegalovirus serostatus (dated by TCRdb to between 2018 and 2021). In terms of the full investigation: A total of some 33 healthy Belgian adults, of whom 9 were CMV seropositive and about 25 were CMV seronegative, were included in the cohort. To replicate a published TCR-based CMV serostatus classifier, the study sequenced CD4+ memory TCRbeta repertoires from a Belgian cohort whose cytomegalovirus serostatus was known. Study-wide findings and limitations: For CMV serostatus prediction, a median bootstrapped AUC of approximately 0.95 was reached with the original framework, and a median bootstrapped AUC of roughly 0.9 was reached with a US-trained random forest. The original-framework classifier achieved a median bootstrapped AUC of 0.95 with a 95% CI of 0.76-1.00 on the Belgian cohort. Among the 160 or so previously reported CMV-associated TCRbeta sequences, 67 showed up in the CD4+ memory repertoires, with each one found in between one and five individuals. The results were interpreted as suggesting that the CMV-associated TCR signature is mostly present in the CD4+ memory repertoire. Only CD4+CD45RO+ memory cells were sequenced, in contrast to the original study, which included naive and memory CD4+ and CD8+ populations.

V loses 2 bases at its end and J loses 0 bases; junction bases beyond the gene matches: 5. The cysteine opens and the phenylalanine closes a CDR3 of 17 amino acids. The retained sequence is limited to the CDR3, 51 bases, with the frame set at the first base. Sequences SGHTA (CDR1) and FQGNSA (CDR2) are obtained from the germline V gene. The Quick-DNA Microprep Kit was used to extract genomic DNA from the sorted cells. TCRbeta DNA was amplified with the immunoSEQ hsTCRbeta kit following the manufacturer's protocol. TCRbeta libraries were sequenced on an Illumina MiSeq instrument. Under the source paper's analysis protocol: Following removal of out-of-frame sequences, 2,204,828 distinct TCRbeta sequences were retained, with an average of around 67,000 per individual. Two values were used to score each individual: the count of roughly 180 previously reported CMV-associated TCRbeta sequences and the total count of productive distinct TCRbeta sequences. A beta-binomial model was reimplemented in Python, and scikit-learn random forests with default parameters were trained on data from the US cohort. Classifier performance on the Belgian cohort was summarized as median AUC with percentile confidence intervals calculated over 10,000 bootstrap iterations. In its TCRdb copy, this immuneACCESS table keeps in-frame sequences only and misses some clones. Where compared with another copy, unresolved V genes explain less than half of these, and the others have no known cause. V and J calls and clone size are those listed in that table; D and trimming were worked out from the DNA. In all, the sample holds around 57,000 clones, and over 70% of those were seen once. Together, the top ten hold around 0.58% of the sample.

A FACSAria II was used to sort memory CD4+ T cells, defined as single viable CD3+CD4+CD8-CD45RO+ cells. To determine CMV serostatus, a Roche Elecsys assay was used that detects serum IgG against CMV pp150, pp28, p38 and p52. After the samples were thawed, total CD4+ T cells were enriched through positive selection using CD4 magnetic microbeads. The samples came from a different study that was designed specifically to examine the CD4+ T cell memory repertoire. Following standard operating procedures, peripheral blood mononuclear cells were isolated and cryopreserved, while serum was kept at -80 degrees C. The staining used CD3-PerCP (BW264/56), CD4-APC (RPA-T4), CD45RO-PE (UCHT1) and CD8-Pacific Orange (3B5) antibodies, and Sytox blue was used to exclude non-viable cells.

Rearrangement joined TRBV7-2 to TRBJ2-3; TRBD2 lines up with 10 middle nucleotides. The clonotype comes from an adult in good health and CMV-seronegative. Some clones in this sample may be carry-over from other donors' samples. Material: memory CD4+ T cells from blood. The DNA sequence follows: TGTGCCAGCAGCTTAACCCCTAGCGGGAGAAGCACAGATACGCAGTATTTT. It specifies CASSLTPSGRSTDTQYF. Outside the CDR3, residues come from the reference TRBV7-2 and TRBJ2-3 proteins, so the full variable domain is: GAGVSQSPSNKVTEKGKDVELRCDPISGHTALYWYRQSLGQGLEFLIYFQGNSAPDKSGLPSDRFSAERTGGSVSTLTIQRTQQEDSAVYLCASSLTPSGRSTDTQYFGPGTRLTVL.